The subject of this entry is one T cell receptor (beta chain). Antigen unknown. Clones were read by immunoSEQ multiplex PCR, and TCRdb kept only the in-frame ones, dropping some. The sample includes about 2.4 million clones, approximately 93% of them seen just once. This sample stems from a study of shared clonotypes between healthy human individuals. Deletions cut 0 bases from V and 1 base from J, with 16 bases between. The CDR3 has 18 residues. The germline V gene has CDR1 MGHRA and CDR2 YSYEKL. Both subsets, CD45RA+ naive and CD45RA-negative memory, were split from the CD4+ cells. Overall study results and limits: Some clonotypes were shared by all four sorted-subset donors, while others were not shared. The non-shared ones had lower generation probabilities than the shared ones.

The TCR comes from a man between 18 and 35 years old in good health. Some clones in this sample may be carry-over from other donors' samples. Sequencing was done on a sample of naive CD4+ T cells from PBMCs. Subset here: CD45RA+ positively selected. This chain joins TRBV4-1 and TRBJ1-5, with D maybe TRBD1 (6 bases). This CDR3 reads CASSQEGGPLGSNQPQHF. For the CDR3, the DNA is TGCGCCAGCAGCCAAGAAGGGGGACCCCTGGGAAGCAATCAGCCCCAGCATTTT.